Detailed here is one TCR beta chain. This sample stems from a study of cytomegalovirus exposure and HLA in healthy donors. The PCR employed 60 Vbeta primers together with 13 Jbeta primers. Assay used: immunoSEQ multiplex PCR; TCRdb lists only in-frame clones, some missing. The sample carries around 130,000 clones, about three fifths recorded once. The CDR3 has 17 residues. Per the germline V gene, CDR1 is SNHLY and CDR2 is FYNNEI. Between the trimmed V and J ends, which lost 3 bases and 0 bases, there was a span of 17 bases. The sample was PBMCs. The origin of this receptor is a male donor in good health and CMV-seronegative. This chain links TRBV2 with TRBJ1-2; TRBD1 is a possible D gene (6 bases). The DNA for the CDR3 is TGTGCCAGCAGTGACCGAAGGGGGACCCCATCTAACTATGGCTACACCTTC. Protein sequence: CASSDRRGTPSNYGYTF.